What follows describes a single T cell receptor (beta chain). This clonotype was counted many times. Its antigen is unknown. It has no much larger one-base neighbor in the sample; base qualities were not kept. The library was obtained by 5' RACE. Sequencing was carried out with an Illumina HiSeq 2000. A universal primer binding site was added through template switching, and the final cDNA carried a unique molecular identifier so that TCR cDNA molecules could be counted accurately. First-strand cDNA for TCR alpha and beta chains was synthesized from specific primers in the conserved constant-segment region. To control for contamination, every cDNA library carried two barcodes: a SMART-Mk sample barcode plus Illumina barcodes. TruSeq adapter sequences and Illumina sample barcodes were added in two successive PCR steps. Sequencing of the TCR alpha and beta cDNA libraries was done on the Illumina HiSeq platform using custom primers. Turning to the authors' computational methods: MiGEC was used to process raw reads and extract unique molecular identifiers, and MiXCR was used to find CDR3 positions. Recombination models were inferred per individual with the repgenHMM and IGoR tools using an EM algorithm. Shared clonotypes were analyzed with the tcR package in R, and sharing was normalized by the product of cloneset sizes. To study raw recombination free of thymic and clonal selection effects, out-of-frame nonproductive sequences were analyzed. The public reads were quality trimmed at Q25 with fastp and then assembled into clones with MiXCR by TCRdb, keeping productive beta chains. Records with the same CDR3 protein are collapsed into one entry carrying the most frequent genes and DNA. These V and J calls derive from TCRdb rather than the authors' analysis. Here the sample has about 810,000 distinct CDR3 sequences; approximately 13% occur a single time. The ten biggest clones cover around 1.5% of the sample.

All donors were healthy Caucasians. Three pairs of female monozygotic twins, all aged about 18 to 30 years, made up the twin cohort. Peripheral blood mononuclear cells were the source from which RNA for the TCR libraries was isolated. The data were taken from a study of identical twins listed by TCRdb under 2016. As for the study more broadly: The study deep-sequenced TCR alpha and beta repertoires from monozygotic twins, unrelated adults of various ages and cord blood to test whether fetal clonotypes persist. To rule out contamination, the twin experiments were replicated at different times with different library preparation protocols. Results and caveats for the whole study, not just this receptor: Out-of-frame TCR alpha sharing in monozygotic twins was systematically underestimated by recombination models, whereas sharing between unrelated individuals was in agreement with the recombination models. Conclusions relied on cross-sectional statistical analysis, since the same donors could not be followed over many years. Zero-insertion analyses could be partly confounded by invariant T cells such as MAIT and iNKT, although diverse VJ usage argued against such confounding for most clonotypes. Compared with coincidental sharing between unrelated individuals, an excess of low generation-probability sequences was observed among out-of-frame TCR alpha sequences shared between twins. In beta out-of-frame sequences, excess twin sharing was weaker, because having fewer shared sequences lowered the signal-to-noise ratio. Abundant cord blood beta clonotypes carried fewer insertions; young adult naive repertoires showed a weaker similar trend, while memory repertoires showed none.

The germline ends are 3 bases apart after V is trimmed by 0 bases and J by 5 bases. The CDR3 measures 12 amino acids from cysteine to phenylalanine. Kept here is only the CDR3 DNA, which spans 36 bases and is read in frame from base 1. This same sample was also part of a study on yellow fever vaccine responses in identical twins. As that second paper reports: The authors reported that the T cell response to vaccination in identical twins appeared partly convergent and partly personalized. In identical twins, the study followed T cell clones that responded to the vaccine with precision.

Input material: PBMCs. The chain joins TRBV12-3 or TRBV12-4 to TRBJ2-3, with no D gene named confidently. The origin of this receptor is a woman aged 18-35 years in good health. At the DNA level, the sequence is TGTGCCAGCAGTTTAGCCGAAGATACGCAGTATTTT. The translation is CASSLAEDTQYF.